Below, 3 T cell receptor beta chains from the same sample are listed, as sequenced in a study of CD8+ T cells in alopecia areata. RNA was extracted and reverse transcribed into cDNA as the sequencing template. Assay: immunoSEQ multiplex PCR; the TCRdb copy retains only in-frame clones and omits some. This sample has 90,000 to 150,000 clones; approximately 59% occur once, and the top ten carry 25% to 30%. Indicated treatment: oral pan-JAK inhibitor, 5-10 mg twice daily. The source was CD8+ T cells sorted from blood, collected at week 4, from a patient treated with tofacitinib. These TCRs come from a human donor with alopecia areata.

This clone was observed a handful of times. This chain uses TRBV27 with TRBJ2-1, with D possibly matching TRBD1 (5 bases). Germline CDR1 MNHEY, CDR2 SMNVEV (reference sequence). This CDR3 is built from 13 residues. Trimming cost V 7 bases and J 6 bases, with 13 bases left between them. The CDR3 DNA reads TGTGCCAGCATCTCAGGGCCTGGCAATGAGCAGTTCTTC. Translation gives CASISGPGNEQFF.

This clone was observed once. The V gene is TRBV29-1, the J gene TRBJ2-7; unclear D gene. The CDR3 loop spans 12 amino acids. The V gene lost 3 bases and the J gene lost 4 bases, with 10 bases spanning the gap. Germline-derived CDR1 and CDR2 are SQVTM and ANQGSEA. The CDR3: CSVDPAVYEQYF. In DNA form, the CDR3 reads TGCAGCGTTGACCCGGCTGTGTACGAGCAGTACTTC.

This clone came up a few times. This chain uses TRBV27 with TRBJ2-3; D remains unclear. V lost 5 bases, J lost 0 bases, and 9 bases lay in between. CDR1 is MNHEY, CDR2 SMNVEV, per germline (reference sequence). There are 14 residues in the CDR3. The CDR3: CASSIGSSTDTQYF. CDR3 bases: TGTGCCAGCAGTATAGGGTCTAGCACAGATACGCAGTATTTT.